This T cell receptor (beta chain) is from a study of blood T cell repertoires in COVID-19. As processed by the authors: It was from reference gene primer amplification that nucleated cell counts were estimated. Sequenced by immunoSEQ multiplex PCR; TCRdb stores in-frame clones only, minus some. V and J calls and clone size are those listed in that table; D and trimming were worked out from the DNA. The sample lists some 85,000 clones; about 80% were seen once. CDR3 length: 12 amino acids. Input material: peripheral blood. The rearrangement joins TRBV21-1 to TRBJ2-7; no check of the table's D call, TRBD2, against the DNA was made. TRBV21-1 is designated a pseudogene. The sequence was collected from an elderly woman with acute or convalescent COVID-19. In DNA form, the CDR3 reads TGTGCCAGCAGCAATCACCGGGGGGAGCAGTACTTC. It yields the protein CASSNHRGEQYF.